This T cell receptor beta chain is drawn from a study of blood T cells in healthy people across ages. Through a sample-barcoded 5' primer and a J-beta primer mix, a second PCR was run for roughly 6 to 12 cycles. Each CDR3 protein is one row after TCRdb ran MiXCR on the 5' RACE reads. In the table there are roughly 800,000 distinct CDR3 sequences, about a quarter of which are singletons. The data also belong to a second study, concerning T cells of mothers and their children.

The clonotype originates from a boy aged 10-17 years in good health. The specimen sequenced was blood.

The CDR3 loop is CASSQRVQGSGGNTDTQYF. The CDR3 bases are TGTGCCAGCAGCCAAAGGGTCCAGGGTAGCGGGGGTAACACAGATACGCAGTATTTT. This sequence joins TRBV4-2 and TRBJ2-3; 9 nucleotides line up with TRBD2. Germline CDR1 LGHNA, CDR2 YNFKEQ. The length of the CDR3 is 19 residues. The V gene end was trimmed by 2 bases and the J gene end by 2 bases; junction bases not matched to a gene: 14.